This T cell receptor beta chain was found in a study of T-cell reconstitution after alpha-beta-depleted transplantation in children. Whole-study results and caveats: Approximately two months post-transplant, alpha-beta T cells reportedly originated from several hundred expanded graft clones. T-cell numbers and diversity, one year after transplant, stemmed largely from T cells that were newly produced. Some patients' high day-60 TCRbeta diversity was attributed to recipient cells surviving conditioning.

It was with unique molecular identifiers that the TCRbeta library was prepared. TCRdb reanalysed the PCR reads using MiXCR and keeps one entry per CDR3 protein. This table has about 540,000 distinct CDR3 sequences, approximately 30% appearing once. Worth noting for this clonotype: The antigen is unknown.

The CDR3 runs 17 residues. Germline V gene data show CDR1 as MNHEY and CDR2 as SMNVEV (reference sequence). V lost 8 bases to trimming and J lost 4 bases; unmatched junction nucleotides: 12. The clonotype originates from a boy under three years old with Wiskott-Aldrich syndrome, due to receive a stem cell transplant. The chain recombines TRBV27 with TRBJ2-7, with 15 bases matching TRBD2. The sequencing here drew on PBMCs, taken before TCRalphabeta/CD19-depleted stem cell transplant. CDR3 nucleotide sequence: TGTGCCAGCGGTTCCTGGACTAGCGGGAGGGCCAGATACGAGCAGTACTTC. Amino acids: CASGSWTSGRARYEQYF.